The rows below give T cell receptor beta chains drawn from one sample of a study of blood T cell repertoires in COVID-19. The table came from immunoSEQ multiplex PCR; TCRdb's copy has only in-frame clones and leaves some out. The sample yields 80,000 to 95,000 clones, about 86% seen once. The sequencing input was peripheral blood. Every receptor here comes from a woman aged 80 or over in a cohort sampled during active or convalescent COVID-19. Both conserved end residues are part of each CDR3. Each record gives: CDR3 protein, CDR3 DNA, J gene, V gene, D gene, clone size. The D gene is left open where the match is weak. Clone size is given for some rows only: seen once, a few or many times, or a class if the clone is expanded.

CASNNRVRTEAFF,TGTGCCAGCAATAACAGGGTTCGCACTGAAGCTTTCTTT,TRBJ1-1,TRBV2,-,-
CASSQDVGLASETQYF,TGCGCCAGCAGCCAAGATGTAGGACTAGCCTCTGAGACCCAGTACTTC,TRBJ2-5,TRBV4-1,TRBD2,-
CASSQTGQTGGKNIQYF,TGTGCCAGCAGCCAAACCGGCCAGACCGGGGGCAAAAACATTCAGTACTTC,TRBJ2-4,TRBV4-2,-,-
CASSPRTGTNEKLFF,TGTGCCAGCAGCCCCCGGACAGGAACTAATGAAAAACTGTTTTTT,TRBJ1-4,TRBV14,TRBD1,-
CASSRLAGGKRTDTQYF,TGTGCCAGCAGCCGACTAGCGGGAGGGAAACGCACAGATACGCAGTATTTT,TRBJ2-3,TRBV3-1/TRBV3-2,TRBD2,-
CAAGTSTDTQYF,TGTGCCGCGGGGACCAGCACAGATACGCAGTATTTT,TRBJ2-3,TRBV2,-,-
CASSQDRLHNQPQHF,TGTGCCAGCAGTCAGGACAGGCTTCACAATCAGCCCCAGCATTTT,TRBJ1-5,TRBV27,TRBD1,-
CATVDRGKGGNTIYF,TGTGCCACCGTCGACAGGGGGAAAGGTGGAAACACCATATATTTT,TRBJ1-3,TRBV10-3,TRBD1,-
CASSLSFGIYEQYF,TGTGCCAGCAGTTTATCGTTCGGGATCTACGAGCAGTACTTC,TRBJ2-7,TRBV27,-,once
CASTGGSSPLHF,TGCGCCAGCACTGGGGGGAGTTCACCCCTCCACTTT,TRBJ1-6,TRBV10-2,-,-
CASSLRQREAFF,TGTGCCAGCAGCTTAAGACAGCGTGAAGCTTTCTTT,TRBJ1-1,TRBV11-3,-,-
CAIRGDKNTEAFF,TGTGCCATCAGGGGGGACAAAAACACTGAAGCTTTCTTT,TRBJ1-1,TRBV10-3,-,once
CASSSDSIGELFF,TGCGCCAGCAGCTCAGACAGTATCGGGGAGCTGTTTTTT,TRBJ2-2,TRBV5-1,-,-
CASSSLEVRGYEQYF,TGTGCCAGCAGCTCCCTCGAGGTAAGGGGGTACGAGCAGTACTTC,TRBJ2-7,TRBV5-5,-,-
CASSEGLGQGYGYTF,TGTGCCAGCAGTGAAGGCTTAGGACAGGGGTATGGCTACACCTTC,TRBJ1-2,TRBV6-1,TRBD1,-
CASSTRTSADTQYF,TGCGCCAGCAGCACCCGGACTAGCGCAGATACGCAGTATTTT,TRBJ2-3,TRBV5-1,TRBD2,once
CASSSTGGVRTDTQYF,TGCGCCAGCAGCTCCACAGGGGGCGTAAGGACAGATACGCAGTATTTT,TRBJ2-3,TRBV5-1,TRBD1,-
CASSPPAGNGGELFF,TGTGCCAGCTCACCTCCGGCCGGGAACGGCGGGGAGCTGTTTTTT,TRBJ2-2,TRBV18,-,-
CAWTSRRRDGYTF,TGTGCCTGGACTTCCAGGCGGCGGGATGGCTACACCTTC,TRBJ1-2,TRBV30,-,few
CASSTNTQVEKLFF,TGTGCCAGTAGTACAAATACTCAAGTGGAAAAACTGTTTTTT,TRBJ1-4,TRBV19,-,-
CASSSRTPGQGIREQFF,TGTGCCAGCAGCTCCAGAACGCCGGGACAGGGTATTCGTGAGCAGTTCTTC,TRBJ2-1,TRBV7-8,TRBD1,-
CAWSQGQDNQPQHF,TGTGCCTGGAGTCAAGGACAGGACAATCAGCCCCAGCATTTT,TRBJ1-5,TRBV30,TRBD1,-
CASSSGSGEQFF,TGTGCCAGCAGTTCGGGGTCGGGTGAGCAGTTCTTC,TRBJ2-1,TRBV28,-,-
CASSIQGGEQFF,TGTGCCAGCAGCATCCAGGGCGGTGAGCAGTTCTTC,TRBJ2-1,TRBV11-3,-,-
CASKVRGLVNTEAFF,TGTGCCAGCAAGGTGCGGGGTCTGGTGAACACTGAAGCTTTCTTT,TRBJ1-1,TRBV2,-,-
CASSEYGASGNTIYF,TGTGCCAGCAGTGAATATGGGGCATCTGGAAACACCATATATTTT,TRBJ1-3,TRBV25-1,-,-
CASSPGGTVASQGYTF,TGTGCCAGCAGCCCGGGGGGGACGGTGGCTTCTCAGGGCTACACCTTC,TRBJ1-2,TRBV3-1/TRBV3-2,-,medium-sized
CASSLTGTVTEAFF,TGTGCCAGCAGTTTAACGGGGACAGTCACTGAAGCTTTCTTT,TRBJ1-1,TRBV27,TRBD1,-
CASSSGGLTGELFF,TGTGCCAGCAGCTCGGGGGGTTTAACCGGGGAGCTGTTTTTT,TRBJ2-2,TRBV11-2,TRBD2,-
CASSQPSDTQYF,TGTGCCAGCTCACAACCCTCAGATACGCAGTATTTT,TRBJ2-3,TRBV18,-,-
CASRYSGSYEQYF,TGTGCCAGCAGATATAGCGGGAGCTACGAGCAGTACTTC,TRBJ2-7,TRBV27,TRBD2,-
CATSGQGYGYTF,TGTGCCACCAGTGGACAGGGCTATGGCTACACCTTC,TRBJ1-2,TRBV24-1,TRBD1,few
CAISEPASGSPDTQYF,TGTGCCATCAGTGAGCCGGCTAGCGGGAGTCCAGATACGCAGTATTTT,TRBJ2-3,TRBV10-3,TRBD2,-
CASSNNPGQNYGYTF,TGTGCCAGTAGTAATAATCCGGGACAAAACTATGGCTACACCTTC,TRBJ1-2,TRBV19,-,-
CASRGPGADTQYF,TGTGCCAGTAGGGGGCCGGGAGCAGATACGCAGTATTTT,TRBJ2-3,TRBV19,-,-
CASRSGPGTDAF,TGTGCCAGCAGGAGCGGTCCCGGGACAGACGCCTTC,TRBJ1-2,TRBV11-2,TRBD1,-
CASSLSQGHGGETQYF,TGTGCCAGCAGCTTATCCCAGGGCCACGGGGGAGAGACCCAGTACTTC,TRBJ2-5,TRBV11-3,-,few
CASSLQRVSTDTQYF,TGTGCCAGCAGCCTCCAGCGGGTTAGCACAGATACGCAGTATTTT,TRBJ2-3,TRBV7-2,-,-
CASSVLAGPDSSYNEQFF,TGTGCCAGCAGTGTGCTAGCGGGTCCCGATAGCTCCTACAATGAGCAGTTCTTC,TRBJ2-1,TRBV6-1,TRBD2,-
CASSPPRLAVLTGELFF,TGTGCCAGCAGTCCCCCCAGGCTAGCGGTCCTCACCGGGGAGCTGTTTTTT,TRBJ2-2,TRBV28,TRBD2,-
CANGQGADTEAFF,TGTGCCAACGGACAGGGGGCAGACACTGAAGCTTTCTTT,TRBJ1-1,TRBV2,TRBD1,few
CATSDFGGRGYTF,TGTGCCACCAGTGATTTCGGGGGAAGGGGCTACACCTTC,TRBJ1-2,TRBV24-1,-,-
CASSENFYEQYF,TGTGCCAGTAGTGAGAACTTCTACGAGCAGTACTTC,TRBJ2-7,TRBV19,-,-
CASSYSDKQGSAPLHF,TGTGCCAGCAGTTACTCCGATAAACAGGGTTCGGCACCCCTCCACTTT,TRBJ1-6,TRBV6-5,-,few
CASSFGQGGRETQYF,TGTGCCAGCAGTTTTGGGCAGGGGGGCCGAGAGACCCAGTACTTC,TRBJ2-5,TRBV28,-,-
CAISREGTGLNTGELFF,TGTGCCATCAGCCGAGAGGGGACAGGATTGAACACCGGGGAGCTGTTTTTT,TRBJ2-2,TRBV10-3,TRBD1,-
CASSFPGGLNTGELFF,TGTGCCAGCAGCTTTCCAGGGGGCTTGAACACCGGGGAGCTGTTTTTT,TRBJ2-2,TRBV5-5,TRBD1,-